A selection of T cell receptor beta chains follows, all from one sample in a study of identical twins. Via MiXCR, TCRdb re-called the 5' RACE reads, giving one row per CDR3 protein. Seen here are some 97,000 distinct CDR3 sequences, 4.5% to 6.5% observed once, and the top ten hold 9.5% to 15%. Sequencing used memory T cells sorted from blood. All receptors derive from a woman in her forties or fifties in good health. Each CDR3 is given with its conserved first and last residue. The D gene is left open where the match is weak. Clone size appears in some rows only: once, few, many, or a class for an expanded clone.

many	TRBV5-1	TRBJ1-1	-	TGCGCCAGCATTGATCAGGGACGAGAAGCTTTCTTT	CASIDQGREAFF
many	TRBV20-1	TRBJ2-5	TRBD2	TGCAGTGCAGAGAGTAGCGGGAGGTCAGAGACCCAGTACTTC	CSAESSGRSETQYF
-	TRBV7-6	TRBJ1-2	TRBD1	TGTGCCAGCAGCGTCTCCCTACGGGGACAGGGGGTCAATGGCTACACCTTC	CASSVSLRGQGVNGYTF
many	TRBV27	TRBJ1-3	-	TGTGCCAGCAGTCCAAGACAGCCTGGAAACACCATATATTTT	CASSPRQPGNTIYF
many	TRBV5-1	TRBJ2-2	TRBD1	TGCGCCAGCAGCCTGTACGGGACAGGGGGAGTCCGCGGGGAGCTGTTTTTT	CASSLYGTGGVRGELFF
many	TRBV28	TRBJ1-5	-	TGTGCCAGCAGTGGGAATAGGGTGAGCAATCAGCCCCAGCATTTT	CASSGNRVSNQPQHF
few	TRBV20-1	TRBJ1-1	-	TGCAGTGCTAGCGGGGGGGCCCGTATGAACACTGAAGCTTTCTTT	CSASGGARMNTEAFF
many	TRBV7-8	TRBJ1-3	TRBD1	TGTGCCAGCAGCAAGGACAGGGCTGATCTTTTAACCAGCTCTGGAAACACCATATATTTT	CASSKDRADLLTSSGNTIYF
many	TRBV6-5	TRBJ2-2	-	TGTGCCAGCAGTTACTCTGGGGGCTCGAACACCGGGGAGCTGTTTTTT	CASSYSGGSNTGELFF
many	TRBV7-2	TRBJ2-1	TRBD2	TGTGCCAGCAGCTACCTAGCGGGCCCTTTAACCTACAATGAGCAGTTCTTC	CASSYLAGPLTYNEQFF
-	TRBV6-5	TRBJ2-3	TRBD2	TGTGCCAGCAGTCCTAGCGGGACCAATCCTACGCAGTATTTT	CASSPSGTNPTQYF
many	TRBV5-1	TRBJ2-2	-	TGCGCCAGCAGCTTGAGGATGGGACCGAGTTCGAACACCGGGGAGCTGTTTTTT	CASSLRMGPSSNTGELFF
many	TRBV5-1	TRBJ1-5	TRBD1	TGCGCCAGCAGAACCGGGACAGGGGGCAATCAGCCCCAGCATTTT	CASRTGTGGNQPQHF
many	TRBV7-9	TRBJ2-5	-	TGTGCCAGCAGCTTACGTCCCCCATGGGAGACCCAGTACTTC	CASSLRPPWETQYF
few	TRBV12-3/TRBV12-4	TRBJ1-2	-	TGTGCCAGCAGTTTAATGAGTAACTATGGCTACACCTTC	CASSLMSNYGYTF
many	TRBV6-1	TRBJ2-1	-	TGTGCCAGCTGTAGTAAGTGGAGGGGCAATGAGCAGTTCTTC	CASCSKWRGNEQFF
-	TRBV19	TRBJ1-3	-	TGTGCCAGTAGTATAAGCTCTGTGGGAAACTCTGGAAACACCATATATTTT	CASSISSVGNSGNTIYF
-	TRBV20-1	TRBJ1-5	-	TGCAGTGCTACCGCCGGGGTTACTAATCAGCCCCAGCATTTT	CSATAGVTNQPQHF
-	TRBV4-1	TRBJ2-5	-	TGCGCCAGCAGCCGTACCCTAGCGACCCAAGAGACCCAGTACTTC	CASSRTLATQETQYF
many	TRBV5-1	TRBJ2-3	TRBD2	TGCGCCAGCAGCCAAGGCGGAACTAGCGGGCGAAGACTTAGCACAGATACGCAGTATTTT	CASSQGGTSGRRLSTDTQYF